These 25 T cell receptor beta chains were sequenced from one sample in a study of CD8 T cells in ankylosing spondylitis. Using its own MiXCR run on the 5' RACE reads, TCRdb lists one record per CDR3 protein. The profile shows about 140,000 distinct CDR3 sequences, 25% to 35% of them singletons. The sample was synovial fluid, either unsorted or a sorted T cell fraction (not recorded which). Receptors originate from a male donor with ankylosing spondylitis.

The V and J genes are TRBV20-1 and TRBJ2-3, with TRBD2 matching over 9 bases. The germline gives CDR1 DFQATT, CDR2 SNEGSKA (reference sequence). With 1 base clipped from V and 2 bases from J, the junction kept 10 bases outside the gene matches. The CDR3 consists of 17 residues. The CDR3 nucleotides read TGCAGTGCTAGAGGCTTGACTAGCGGAAGAACCACAGATACGCAGTATTTT. Its protein product is CSARGLTSGRTTDTQYF.

This clonotype came up many times. The gene calls are TRBV25-1 and TRBJ2-7; D is undetermined. V gave up 4 bases and J gave up 2 bases, with 9 bases separating them. Germline V CDR1 and CDR2: MGHDK, SYGVNS. The CDR3 contains 13 residues. CDR3 in amino acids: CASSVHRTYEQYF. The CDR3 DNA reads as TGTGCCAGCAGTGTCCACAGAACCTACGAGCAGTACTTC.

By sample fraction, this clonotype is medium-sized. This chain links TRBV18 with TRBJ2-3; D is unclear. The CDR3 spans 12 residues. Trimming took off 8 bases at V and 4 bases at J, with 10 bases between the two ends. CDR1 and CDR2 from the germline V gene are KGHSH and LQKENI. The CDR3 nucleotides read TGTGCCAGCAGCTTAAGGGCAGATACGCAGTATTTT. Translated: CASSLRADTQYF.

The V call is TRBV12-3 or TRBV12-4, the J call TRBJ1-4; 8 nucleotides align to TRBD1. The CDR3 extends over 15 amino acids. Trimming cost V 5 bases and J 7 bases; bases outside gene matches: 9. CDR3 nucleotide sequence: TGTGCCAGCAGTACCAGACAGGGGTCGGGTGAAAAACTGTTTTTT. Translation gives CASSTRQGSGEKLFF.

The chain couples TRBV6-1 to TRBJ2-2; 12 bases align to TRBD2. This CDR3 contains 16 residues. Trimming removed 7 bases from V and 4 bases from J; junction bases left unmatched: 7. Looked up from germline, CDR1 is MNHNS and CDR2 is SASEGT. CDR3 in amino acids: CASTLAGGPLTGELFF. In nucleotides, the CDR3 is TGTGCCAGCACCCTAGCGGGGGGGCCCCTCACCGGGGAGCTGTTTTTT.

This clonotype was detected a few times. The chain employs TRBV7-3 and TRBJ2-7; D might be TRBD1 (8 bases). The V gene lost 3 bases and the J gene lost 0 bases, with 12 bases spanning the gap. The CDR3 covers 15 residues. Germline V lookup: CDR1 SGHTA, CDR2 FQGTGA. This CDR3 reads CASSFTGGDSYEQYF. CDR3 in DNA: TGTGCCAGCAGCTTTACAGGGGGGGACTCCTACGAGCAGTACTTC.

The rearrangement uses TRBV30 and TRBJ1-1, with 10 bases that match TRBD1. Per germline, CDR1 GTSNPN and CDR2 SVGIG (reference sequence). The CDR3 is 13 residues long. Germline trimming cut 5 bases from V and 2 bases from J; bases unmatched to any gene: 2. The CDR3 here is CAWRDRGNTEAFF. CDR3 DNA sequence: TGTGCCTGGCGGGACAGGGGAAACACTGAAGCTTTCTTT.

This rearrangement joins TRBV20-1 to TRBJ2-1, with 10 bases identical to TRBD2. This CDR3 is 15 amino acids long. The germline V gene has CDR1 DFQATT and CDR2 SNEGSKA (reference sequence). V gave up 5 bases and J gave up 4 bases; unmatched junction bases: 8. Here the CDR3 reads CSAALGLADYNEQFF. The DNA for the CDR3 is TGCAGTGCTGCCCTCGGACTAGCGGATTACAATGAGCAGTTCTTC.

This chain joins TRBV7-9 and TRBJ1-1; D is perhaps TRBD1 (5 bases). Trimming took 5 bases from V and 10 from J, leaving 14 bases between them. The CDR3 length is 12 residues. CDR1 and CDR2 from the germline V gene are SEHNR and FQNEAQ (reference sequence). The CDR3 here is CASSPATRGAFF. CDR3 nucleotide sequence: TGTGCCAGCAGCCCAGCCACGAGGGGAGCTTTCTTT.

The chain uses TRBV5-1 and TRBJ2-4; unclear D gene. Per the germline V gene, CDR1 is SGHRS and CDR2 is YFSETQ. V lost 0 bases and J 3 bases, leaving 7 bases between the germline ends. This CDR3 comprises 14 residues. In DNA form, the CDR3 reads TGCGCCAGCAGCTTGGAAGGGCTCAAAAACATTCAGTACTTC. Residues: CASSLEGLKNIQYF.

This clonotype occurred a few times. The V gene is TRBV6-1, the J gene TRBJ2-7; 9 positions match TRBD1. Germline V gene lookup returns CDR1 MNHNS and CDR2 SASEGT. The CDR3 is made up of 14 amino acids. Trimming at V came to 5 bases and at J to 5 bases, leaving 7 bases not matched to a gene. CDR3 coding DNA: TGTGCCAGCAGTCGGGTTGACAGGGGGGACGAGCAGTACTTC. It specifies CASSRVDRGDEQYF.

This clonotype was counted ten times or more. The chain couples TRBV5-6 to TRBJ2-7; possible D gene TRBD2, 6 bases. The CDR3 is 12 amino acids. Germline assignment: CDR1 SGHDT and CDR2 YYEEEE. V lost 3 bases and J lost 6, with 10 bases in between. DNA for the CDR3: TGTGCCAGCAGCTGGGGGAGGACCGAGCAGTACTTC. It is translated as CASSWGRTEQYF.

Many counts were recorded for this clonotype. V usage is TRBV5-1 and J usage is TRBJ2-3; TRBD2 matches at 9 bases. CDR3 length equals 16 residues. Germline-derived CDR1 and CDR2 are SGHRS and YFSETQ. J was trimmed by 10 bases and V by 4 bases; bases with no gene match: 16. The CDR3 DNA sequence: TGCGCCAGCAGCACCGGTTACGGGACTAGCTCCCTGGCGCAGTATTTT. Translating gives CASSTGYGTSSLAQYF.

This clonotype showed up just a few times. The J gene is TRBJ1-2, the V gene TRBV3-1; weak D call: TRBD1 (6 bases). The CDR3 covers 15 residues. Trimming stripped 4 bases from V and 6 bases from J, with 18 bases between. Germline V gene data show CDR1 as LGHDT and CDR2 as YNNKEL (reference sequence). CDR3 residues: CASSLGSLQGNGYTF. The CDR3 DNA reads TGTGCCAGCAGCCTTGGGTCCTTACAGGGAAATGGCTACACCTTC.

This clonotype has a handful of counts. J is TRBJ2-2 and V is TRBV4-1; 7 nucleotides align to TRBD1. Trimming cost V 4 bases and J 4 bases; bases outside gene matches: 9. The CDR3 is made up of 16 amino acids. Per the germline V gene, CDR1 is MGHRA and CDR2 is YSYEKL. Here the CDR3 reads CASSRRQGDLTGELFF. The CDR3, as DNA: TGCGCCAGCAGCCGAAGACAGGGCGACCTCACCGGGGAGCTGTTTTTT.

This chain links TRBV6-2 or TRBV6-3 with TRBJ1-1; D remains ambiguous. The V end lost 6 bases, the J end lost 1 base, and 18 bases lay between the germline ends. CDR1 MNHEY and CDR2 SVGEGT come from the germline V gene. CDR3 length equals 16 residues. The CDR3 bases are TGTGCCAGCAGCCGATATTGGGGAATCCCGAACACTGAAGCTTTCTTT. Translating it yields CASSRYWGIPNTEAFF.

This clonotype was picked up a small number of times. J is TRBJ2-5 and V is TRBV28; a weak D match, TRBD1 (6 bases). V lost 6 bases and J lost 4, with 12 bases in between. Germline CDR1 reads MDHEN; CDR2 reads SYDVKM. There are 13 residues in the CDR3. CDR3 protein: CASSRTGLETQYF. The CDR3, as DNA: TGTGCCAGCAGCCGCACAGGGCTAGAGACCCAGTACTTC.

This rearrangement joins TRBV2 to TRBJ2-5; D is unclear. Trimming stripped 2 bases from V and 4 bases from J, with 11 bases between. Germline lookup yields CDR1 SNHLY and CDR2 FYNNEI. The CDR3 consists of 14 residues. The CDR3 DNA sequence: TGTGCCAGCAGTGAATGGTCAGTAGTAGAGACCCAGTACTTC. Translating it yields CASSEWSVVETQYF.

This clonotype was seen a handful of times. The rearrangement joins TRBV7-2 to TRBJ2-5; weak D call: TRBD1 (5 bases). CDR3 length equals 16 residues. V lost 1 base and J 4 bases, leaving 16 bases between the germline ends. Germline-derived CDR1 and CDR2 are SGHTA and FQGNSA. The CDR3 DNA reads TGTGCCAGCAGCTTAGACGGGCCTCGACAGCGAGAGACCCAGTACTTC. It yields the protein CASSLDGPRQRETQYF.

This chain connects TRBV7-9 to TRBJ2-3, with D perhaps TRBD1 (5 bases). The V end lost 4 bases, the J end lost 4 bases, and 12 bases lay between the germline ends. The CDR3 is made up of 14 amino acids. Germline V gives CDR1 SEHNR, CDR2 FQNEAQ (reference sequence). CDR3 DNA: TGTGCCAGCAGCTCGACAGTGTGGCCAGATACGCAGTATTTT. Its translation: CASSSTVWPDTQYF.

The chain joins TRBV5-5 to TRBJ1-2; D possibly corresponds to TRBD1 (5 bases). The CDR3 is 16 residues long. Germline CDR1 SGHKS, CDR2 YYEKEE (reference sequence). Trimming left V 4 bases short and J 2 bases short, with 18 bases between. The CDR3 nucleotides are TGTGCCAGCAGCACTACCGGGACGGGGAAGAACTATGGCTACACCTTC. Its protein product is CASSTTGTGKNYGYTF.

This sequence joins TRBV7-8 and TRBJ1-6; unclear D gene. The CDR3 is 11 amino acids. V was trimmed by 1 base and J by 8 bases, leaving 0 bases between them. Germline CDR1 SGHVS, CDR2 FQNEAQ. The CDR3 DNA follows: TGTGCCAGCAGCTTAGATTCACCCCTCCACTTT. It codes for CASSLDSPLHF.

The chain employs TRBV7-9 and TRBJ1-6, with TRBD1 identical over 8 bases. Germline CDR1 reads SEHNR; CDR2 reads FQNEAQ (reference sequence). V shed 5 bases, J shed 10 bases, and the junction held 7 bases outside the gene matches. This CDR3 is built from 14 residues. CDR3: CASSRGSGGSPLHF. The CDR3 DNA reads as TGTGCCAGCAGCCGAGGCTCAGGGGGCTCACCCCTCCACTTT.

This clonotype was seen at least ten times. The rearrangement uses TRBV7-3 and TRBJ2-2; TRBD2 matches at 8 bases. Germline CDR1 is SGHTA and CDR2 is FQGTGA. Unmatched junction bases numbered 15, after V lost 5 bases and J lost 4 bases. This CDR3 is built from 18 residues. CDR3: CASSTQLAGRHGTGELFF. CDR3 DNA: TGTGCCAGCAGCACCCAGTTAGCGGGGCGCCACGGCACCGGGGAGCTGTTTTTT.

This clonotype came up many times. V is TRBV2 and J is TRBJ2-5; 8 bases fit TRBD1. The germline V gene has CDR1 SNHLY and CDR2 FYNNEI. The junction had 8 bases not matched to a gene; V was cut back by 7 bases and J by 4 bases. The CDR3 is 14 amino acids. The CDR3 is CASKVDRDRETQYF. The CDR3 bases are TGTGCCAGCAAGGTGGACAGGGACCGAGAGACCCAGTACTTC.